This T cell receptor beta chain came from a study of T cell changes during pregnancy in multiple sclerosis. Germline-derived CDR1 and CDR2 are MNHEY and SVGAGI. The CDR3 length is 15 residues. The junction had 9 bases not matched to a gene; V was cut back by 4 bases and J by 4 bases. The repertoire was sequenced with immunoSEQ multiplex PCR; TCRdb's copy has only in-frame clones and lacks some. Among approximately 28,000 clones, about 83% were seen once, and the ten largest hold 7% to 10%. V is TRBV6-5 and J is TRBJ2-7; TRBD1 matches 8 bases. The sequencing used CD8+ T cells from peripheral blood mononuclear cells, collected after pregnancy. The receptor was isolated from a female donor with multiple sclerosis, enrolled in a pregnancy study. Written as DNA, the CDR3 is TGTGCCAGCAGTTGGAGGGCAGGGGGCTTTTACGAGCAGTACTTC. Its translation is CASSWRAGGFYEQYF.